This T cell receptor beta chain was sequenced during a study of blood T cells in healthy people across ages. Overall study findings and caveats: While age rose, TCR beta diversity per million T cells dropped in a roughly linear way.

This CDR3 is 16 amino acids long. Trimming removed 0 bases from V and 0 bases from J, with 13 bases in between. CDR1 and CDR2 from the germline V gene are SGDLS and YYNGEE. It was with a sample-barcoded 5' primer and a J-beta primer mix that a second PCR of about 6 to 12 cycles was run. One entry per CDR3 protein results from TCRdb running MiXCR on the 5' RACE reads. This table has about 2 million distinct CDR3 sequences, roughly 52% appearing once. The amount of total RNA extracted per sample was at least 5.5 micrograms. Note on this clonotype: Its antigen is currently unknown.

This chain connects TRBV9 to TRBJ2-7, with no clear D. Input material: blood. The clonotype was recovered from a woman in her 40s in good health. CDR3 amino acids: CASSVDARQSSYEQYF. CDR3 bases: TGTGCCAGCAGCGTAGATGCGAGACAAAGCTCCTACGAGCAGTACTTC.